This T cell receptor beta chain was identified in a study of T cell responses to AZD1222 COVID-19 vaccine. General study findings and limits: Donors were mostly white British, more females; clonal diversity possibly underestimated. Baseline serostatus was positive in only a handful of AZD1222 recipients. Vaccine-associated CD4 TCRs ranged over spike, dominating at 160-218 and 743-854.

About this clone itself: What it recognizes is unknown.

Assay used: immunoSEQ multiplex PCR; TCRdb lists only in-frame clones, some missing. The sample comprises 150,000 or so clones, about 92% of which are singletons, and 1.9% rests with the top ten. The CDR3 loop spans 18 amino acids. Germline CDR1 and CDR2: MNHEY and SMNVEV (reference sequence). V was cut by 4 bases and J by 6 bases, with 28 bases left in between. The sample was peripheral blood, taken on day 0 of AZD1222 vaccination. The chain links TRBV27 to TRBJ2-7, with D possibly being TRBD1 or TRBD2 (6 bases each). The receptor was derived from an adult in good health. The CDR3, as DNA: TGTGCCAGCAGTTCCCTCGAATCCGGCACGGGGGCAGTCCTCGAGCAGTACTTC. Encoded protein: CASSSLESGTGAVLEQYF.